This TCR beta chain was sequenced during a study of blood T cells in healthy people across ages. Using a J-beta primer mix together with a sample-barcoded 5' primer, a second PCR was run for roughly 6 to 11 cycles. MiXCR was run by TCRdb on the 5' RACE reads, yielding one entry per CDR3 protein. This sample carries about 780,000 distinct CDR3 sequences, under 30% of them seen once, and the ten largest clones take around 3%. Per sample, no less than 5.5 micrograms of total RNA were extracted. V was pared by 7 bases and J by 0 bases, with 12 bases between. Germline V CDR1 and CDR2: SGHRS, YFSETQ. The CDR3 consists of 14 residues. Separately, the same data were catalogued under a study of T cells of mothers and their children.

Sequenced sample: blood. The V gene is TRBV5-1, the J gene TRBJ2-3; D call uncertain. This TCR was sampled from a boy younger than 18 in good health. The CDR3 reads CASHGPKSTDTQYF. CDR3 DNA sequence: TGCGCCAGCCATGGTCCCAAGAGCACAGATACGCAGTATTTT.